This T cell receptor beta chain originates from a study of T cell responses to AZD1222 COVID-19 vaccine. Method: immunoSEQ multiplex PCR; TCRdb's copy keeps in-frame clones and lacks some. This table holds around 130,000 clones, 75% to 95% found once. Study conclusions and caveats: Vaccine-related CD4 TCRs covered spike, predominating at 160-218 and 743-854. Only a handful of AZD1222 recipients, more than five in all, had baseline seropositivity.

Notes on this clone: The antigen is undetermined. The junction departs from the called germline gene at one end, perhaps through a read error.

The TCR comes from an adult who received the AZD1222 COVID-19 vaccine. Here the sequenced sample was peripheral blood, taken 28 days after the second AZD1222 dose.

The DNA of the CDR3 is TGTGCCAGCAGCTTAGCGCGGGGTAATGCACCCCTCCACTTT. This codes for CASSLARGNAPLHF. The chain employs TRBV7-9 and TRBJ1-6; D gene unclear. Germline V gene sequence: CDR1 SEHNR, CDR2 FQNEAQ (reference sequence). This CDR3 is built from 14 residues.